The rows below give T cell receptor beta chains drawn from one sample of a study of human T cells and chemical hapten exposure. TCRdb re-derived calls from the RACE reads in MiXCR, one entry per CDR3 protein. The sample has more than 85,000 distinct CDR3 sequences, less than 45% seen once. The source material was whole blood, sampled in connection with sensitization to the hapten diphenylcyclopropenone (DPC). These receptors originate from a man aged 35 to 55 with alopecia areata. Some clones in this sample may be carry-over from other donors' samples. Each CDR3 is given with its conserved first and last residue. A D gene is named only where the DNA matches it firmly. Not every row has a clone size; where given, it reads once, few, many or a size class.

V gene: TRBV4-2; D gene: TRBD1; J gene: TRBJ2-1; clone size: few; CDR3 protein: CASSGQGASNEQFF; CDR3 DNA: TGTGCCAGCAGCGGACAGGGGGCCTCCAATGAGCAGTTCTTC
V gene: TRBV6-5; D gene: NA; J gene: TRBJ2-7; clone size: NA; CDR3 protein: CASSPRQVPTMFYEQYF; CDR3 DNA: TGTGCCAGCAGCCCGAGACAGGTCCCGACAATGTTCTACGAGCAGTACTTC
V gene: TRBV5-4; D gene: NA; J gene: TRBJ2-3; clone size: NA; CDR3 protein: CASSTGTRTDTQYF; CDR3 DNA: TGTGCCAGCAGCACCGGGACCAGAACAGATACGCAGTATTTT
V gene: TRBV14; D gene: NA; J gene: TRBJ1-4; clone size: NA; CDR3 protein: CASSQALREKLFF; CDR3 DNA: TGTGCCAGCAGCCAAGCTTTGAGGGAAAAACTGTTTTTT
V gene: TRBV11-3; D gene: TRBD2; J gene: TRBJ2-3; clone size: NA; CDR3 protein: CASSLGLAFTDTQYF; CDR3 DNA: TGTGCCAGCAGCCTGGGACTAGCGTTCACAGATACGCAGTATTTT
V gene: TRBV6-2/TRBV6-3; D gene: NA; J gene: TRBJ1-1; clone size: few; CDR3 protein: CASRRDLENTEAFF; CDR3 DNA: TGTGCCAGCAGACGGGATCTGGAGAACACTGAAGCTTTCTTT
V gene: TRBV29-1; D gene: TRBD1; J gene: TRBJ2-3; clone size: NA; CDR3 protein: CSVDTGGDTQYF; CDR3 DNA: TGCAGCGTTGACACAGGGGGTGATACGCAGTATTTT
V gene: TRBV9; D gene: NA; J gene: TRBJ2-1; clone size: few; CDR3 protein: CASSKATANDEQFF; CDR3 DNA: TGTGCCAGCAGCAAGGCGACAGCTAATGATGAGCAGTTCTTC
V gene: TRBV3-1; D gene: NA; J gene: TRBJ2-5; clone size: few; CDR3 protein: CASSQGEKTQYF; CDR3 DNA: TGTGCCAGCAGCCAAGGTGAAAAGACCCAGTACTTC
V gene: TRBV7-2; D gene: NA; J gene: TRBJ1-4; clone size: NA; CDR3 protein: CASSLGGGGPIWMEKLFF; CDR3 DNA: TGTGCCAGCAGCTTAGGAGGGGGAGGACCAATCTGGATGGAAAAACTGTTTTTT
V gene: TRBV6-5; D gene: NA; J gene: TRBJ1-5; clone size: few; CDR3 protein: CASSYGRGIGSNQPQHF; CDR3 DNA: TGTGCCAGCAGTTACGGGCGGGGGATAGGTAGCAATCAGCCCCAGCATTTT
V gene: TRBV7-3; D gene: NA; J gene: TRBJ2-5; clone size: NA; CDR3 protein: CASSSNGGRETQYF; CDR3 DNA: TGTGCCAGCAGCTCAAACGGGGGTCGGGAGACCCAGTACTTC
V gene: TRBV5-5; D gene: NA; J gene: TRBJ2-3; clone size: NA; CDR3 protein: CASSLLPSADTQYF; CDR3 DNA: TGTGCCAGCAGCTTGTTACCTAGCGCAGATACGCAGTATTTT
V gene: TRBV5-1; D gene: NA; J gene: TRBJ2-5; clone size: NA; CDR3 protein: CASSRDNSQETQYF; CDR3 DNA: TGCGCCAGCTCGAGGGACAACAGCCAAGAGACCCAGTACTTC
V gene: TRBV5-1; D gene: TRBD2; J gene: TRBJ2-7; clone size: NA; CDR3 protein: CASSVGLVGTSVYEQYF; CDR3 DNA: TGCGCCAGCAGCGTCGGCCTTGTTGGGACTAGCGTTTACGAGCAGTACTTC
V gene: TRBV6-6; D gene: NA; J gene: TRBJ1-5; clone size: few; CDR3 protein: CASSPDGRSNQPQHF; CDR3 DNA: TGTGCCAGCAGCCCTGATGGACGGAGCAATCAGCCCCAGCATTTT
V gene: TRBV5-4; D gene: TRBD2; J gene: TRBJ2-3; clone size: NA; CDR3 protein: CASSLVAGGTPDTQYF; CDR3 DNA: TGTGCCAGCAGCTTGGTAGCGGGAGGGACCCCAGATACGCAGTATTTT
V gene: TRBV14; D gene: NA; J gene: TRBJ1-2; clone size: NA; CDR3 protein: CAIQDFYGYTF; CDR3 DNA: TGTGCCATCCAGGATTTTTATGGCTACACCTTC
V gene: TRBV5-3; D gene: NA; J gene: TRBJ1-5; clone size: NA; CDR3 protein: CARSTCWPQHF; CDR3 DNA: TGTGCCAGAAGCACGTGTTGGCCCCAGCATTTT
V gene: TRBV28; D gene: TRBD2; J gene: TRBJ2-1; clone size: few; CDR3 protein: CASSLAGGNNEQFF; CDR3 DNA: TGTGCCAGCAGTCTAGCGGGAGGAAACAATGAGCAGTTCTTC
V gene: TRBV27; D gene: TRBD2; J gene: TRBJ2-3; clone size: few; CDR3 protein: CASSLFLAGGSLYTQYF; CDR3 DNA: TGTGCCAGCAGTTTATTCCTAGCGGGAGGGTCTCTTTATACGCAGTATTTT
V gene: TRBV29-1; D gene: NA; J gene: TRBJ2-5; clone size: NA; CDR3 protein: CSVEVLASGAQYF; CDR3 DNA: TGCAGCGTTGAAGTTTTGGCTTCGGGGGCCCAGTACTTC
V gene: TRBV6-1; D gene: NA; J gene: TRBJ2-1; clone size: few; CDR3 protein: CASSEALVAYNEQFF; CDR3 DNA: TGTGCCAGCAGTGAAGCGCTGGTAGCCTACAATGAGCAGTTCTTC
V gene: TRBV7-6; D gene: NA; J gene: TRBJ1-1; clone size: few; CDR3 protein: CASSSGPNTEAFF; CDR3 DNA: TGTGCCAGCAGCTCTGGGCCGAACACTGAAGCTTTCTTT
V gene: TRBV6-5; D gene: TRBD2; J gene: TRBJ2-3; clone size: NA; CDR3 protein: CASRPTSGRGTDTQYF; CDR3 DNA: TGTGCCAGCAGACCTACTAGCGGGAGGGGCACAGATACGCAGTATTTT
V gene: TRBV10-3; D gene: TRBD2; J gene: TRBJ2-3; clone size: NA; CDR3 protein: CAISEKGRVGTDTQYF; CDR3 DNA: TGTGCCATCAGTGAAAAAGGGAGGGTCGGTACAGATACGCAGTATTTT
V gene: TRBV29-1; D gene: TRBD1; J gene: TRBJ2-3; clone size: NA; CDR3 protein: CSVRQGPDTQYF; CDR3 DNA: TGCAGCGTCAGACAGGGGCCAGATACGCAGTATTTT
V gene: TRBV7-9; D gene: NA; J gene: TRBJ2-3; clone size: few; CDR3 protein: CASSLDQSDTQYF; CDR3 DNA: TGTGCCAGCAGCTTAGATCAGTCAGATACGCAGTATTTT
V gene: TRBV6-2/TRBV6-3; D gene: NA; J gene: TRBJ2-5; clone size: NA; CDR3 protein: CASTQGDGRTQYF; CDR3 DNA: TGTGCCAGCACCCAAGGGGACGGTCGGACCCAGTACTTC